Following are 23 T cell receptor beta chains from one sample sequenced in a study of blood T cells in healthy people across ages. For the second PCR, which ran for about 7 to 12 cycles, a sample-barcoded 5' primer and a J-beta primer mix were used. TCRdb reanalysed the 5' RACE reads using MiXCR and keeps one entry per CDR3 protein. This repertoire shows 600,000 to 1,000,000 distinct CDR3 sequences, about 25% found once; its top ten account for approximately 3.7%. These data were also reused for a study on T cells of mothers and their children.

Material: blood. Receptor source: a boy aged 5-17 years in good health.

This chain connects TRBV12-3 or TRBV12-4 to TRBJ2-4, with D tentatively TRBD2 (6 bases). There are 18 residues in the CDR3. V gave up 7 bases and J gave up 0 bases, with 22 bases separating them. The CDR3 spells CASNSAGWLDLAKNIQYF. CDR3 coding DNA: TGTGCCAGCAATTCGGCGGGATGGCTGGACTTAGCCAAAAACATTCAGTACTTC.

This clonotype was detected a few times. The genes are TRBV2 and TRBJ2-7, with D possibly being TRBD1 (6 bases). Trimming pared 5 bases from V and 0 bases from J, leaving 14 bases between. The germline gives CDR1 SNHLY, CDR2 FYNNEI. This CDR3 contains 15 residues. The CDR3 DNA is TGTGCCAGCAGTCACGACAGGTTCGACTCCTACGAGCAGTACTTC. Its translation is CASSHDRFDSYEQYF.

The rearrangement uses TRBV14 and TRBJ1-2; D gene unclear. V was cut by 4 bases and J by 7 bases, with 13 bases left in between. Germline lookup yields CDR1 SGHDN and CDR2 FVKESK. This CDR3 comprises 13 residues. The CDR3 spells CASSRRGERGYTF. CDR3 in DNA: TGTGCCAGCAGCCGTCGCGGGGAGCGTGGCTACACCTTC.

This clonotype was found once. The chain has TRBV6-2 or TRBV6-3 and TRBJ2-3, with D unclear. Germline-derived CDR1 and CDR2 are MNHEY and SVGEGT. The CDR3 extends over 13 amino acids. V shed 6 bases and J shed 2 bases, with 9 bases lying between them. The CDR3 coding sequence is TGTGCCAGCAGGGACGGAAACACAGATACGCAGTATTTT. Translation: CASRDGNTDTQYF.

This clonotype was seen a handful of times. The genes are TRBV6-6 and TRBJ1-1; the D gene is possibly TRBD1 (5 bases). Trimming took 4 bases from V and 2 from J, leaving 17 bases between them. CDR3 size: 16 residues. Germline-derived CDR1 and CDR2 are MNHNY and SVGAGI (reference sequence). The CDR3, as DNA: TGTGCCAGCAGTTGGGATACGTTTGGGGCCAACACTGAAGCTTTCTTT. It encodes CASSWDTFGANTEAFF.

The rearrangement uses TRBV27 and TRBJ2-1; D not certain. The DNA end favors TRBJ2-7, so the J call may be wrong. CDR3 length equals 16 residues. Germline lookup yields CDR1 MNHEY and CDR2 SMNVEV (reference sequence). CDR3 residues: CASSTHGRLSSYEQYF. The CDR3 DNA follows: TGTGCCAGCAGTACCCACGGGCGGTTGAGCTCCTACGAGCAGTACTTC.

Comment on this clonotype: At one end, the junction sequence differs from germline, possibly due to a read error. The CDR3 loop reads CASSSVMHNEQFF. Here the CDR3 DNA reads TGTGCCAGTAGTTCGGTGATGCACAATGAGCAGTTCTTC. V usage is TRBV12-3 or TRBV12-4 and J usage is TRBJ2-1; D not resolved. CDR3 length: 13 residues.

This clonotype was observed at least ten times. The gene calls are TRBV19 and TRBJ1-1; D is possibly TRBD1 (5 bases). Deletions cut 5 bases from V and 10 bases from J, with 11 bases between. The CDR3 contains 11 residues. The germline CDR1 and CDR2 sequences are LNHDA and SQIVND (reference sequence). Here the CDR3 reads CASSSGTGAFF. CDR3 DNA: TGTGCCAGTAGTTCCGGGACCGGAGCTTTCTTT.

The genes are TRBV6-5 and TRBJ2-5, with 7 nucleotides matching TRBD2. Per the germline V gene, CDR1 is MNHEY and CDR2 is SVGAGI. The trim removed 2 bases at V and 11 bases at J, leaving 14 bases unmatched. This CDR3 spans 15 amino acids. Here the CDR3 DNA reads TGTGCCAGCAGTTACGGGGGACTAAGGGCGGGGGAGCAGTACTTC. It codes for CASSYGGLRAGEQYF.

This sequence joins TRBV4-3 and TRBJ2-4; 7 positions match TRBD2. The CDR3 extends over 18 amino acids. Germline trimming cut 0 bases from V and 6 bases from J; bases unmatched to any gene: 14. Germline CDR1 reads LGHNA; CDR2 reads YSLEER. CDR3 sequence reads: CASSQDAAGWASGNIQYF. The CDR3, as DNA: TGCGCCAGCAGCCAAGATGCGGCGGGTTGGGCTAGCGGAAACATTCAGTACTTC.

The rearrangement uses TRBV27 and TRBJ2-5; the D is unclear. The better agreement between TRBJ2-7 and the DNA end casts doubt on the J call. The CDR3 has 15 amino acids. Germline V CDR1 and CDR2: MNHEY, SMNVEV (reference sequence). The CDR3 region has the DNA TGTGCCAGCAGTCTGGGTCTGCCAACAGCCTACGAGCAGTACTTC. Encoded protein: CASSLGLPTAYEQYF.

This rearrangement joins TRBV6-2 or TRBV6-3 to TRBJ1-2; 9 bases align to TRBD1. V shed 6 bases and J 4 bases; nucleotides not matched to a gene: 9. The germline CDR1 and CDR2 sequences are MNHEY and SVGEGT. The CDR3 is made up of 15 amino acids. The CDR3 spells CASRPQGAMTYGYTF. In DNA form, the CDR3 reads TGTGCCAGCAGACCACAGGGGGCGATGACCTATGGCTACACCTTC.

This sequence joins TRBV11-2 and TRBJ2-1; 13 nucleotides align to TRBD2. The J call is in doubt because the DNA end fits TRBJ2-5 better. The CDR3 is made up of 18 amino acids. CDR1 and CDR2 (germline): SGHAT, FQNNGV. The CDR3 sequence: CASSSRGLAGLRKETQYF. The CDR3 bases are TGTGCCAGCAGCTCACGGGGACTAGCGGGATTAAGGAAAGAGACCCAGTACTTC.

The genes are TRBV7-9 and TRBJ1-1, with D hard to call. The V gene lost 5 bases and the J gene lost 4 bases, with 5 bases spanning the gap. From germline, CDR1 is SEHNR and CDR2 FQNEAQ (reference sequence). This CDR3 region has 11 residues. The CDR3 is CASSVSTEAFF. In nucleotides, the CDR3 is TGTGCCAGCAGCGTATCCACTGAAGCTTTCTTT.

The chain combines TRBV4-1 with TRBJ1-2; possibly TRBD1 for D (5 bases). V was trimmed by 0 bases and J by 1 base, leaving 21 bases between them. Germline-derived CDR1 and CDR2 are MGHRA and YSYEKL. The CDR3 runs to 19 residues. CDR3 residues: CASSQEFGTEFFFNYGYTF. The CDR3 nucleotides are TGCGCCAGCAGCCAAGAATTTGGGACGGAGTTTTTTTTTAACTATGGCTACACCTTC.

CDR3 protein: CASSHLLQGSSGANVLTF. The CDR3, as DNA: TGCGCCAGCAGCCACCTTCTCCAGGGTAGCTCTGGGGCCAACGTCCTGACTTTC. The V gene is TRBV4-1, the J gene TRBJ2-6, with D possibly being TRBD1 (5 bases). CDR1 is MGHRA, CDR2 YSYEKL, per germline. V was pared by 3 bases and J by 0 bases, with 15 bases between. The CDR3 contains 18 residues.

With respect to this clonotype: A read error may produce the germline difference seen at one junction end. The chain links TRBV7-2 to TRBJ2-5; D is ambiguous. From germline, CDR1 is SGHTA and CDR2 FQGNSA. This CDR3 contains 13 residues. This chain's CDR3 is CASSPDGQGTQYF. The CDR3 DNA is TGTGCCAGCAGCCCAGACGGGCAAGGGACCCAGTACTTC.

This clonotype was recorded a few times. The J gene is TRBJ2-1, the V gene TRBV6-2 or TRBV6-3; D perhaps matches TRBD1 (6 bases). There are 14 residues in the CDR3. Trimming removed 2 bases at V and 4 bases at J, with 9 bases between. Per germline, CDR1 MNHEY and CDR2 SVGEGT. In nucleotides, the CDR3 is TGTGCCAGCAGTTACCGGGACAAGTACAATGAGCAGTTCTTC. Its translation is CASSYRDKYNEQFF.

This clonotype has a handful of counts. The rearrangement uses TRBV15 and TRBJ1-1; 12 nucleotides agree with TRBD1. V was pared by 3 bases and J by 8 bases, with 13 bases of the junction left unmatched. CDR3 length: 17 residues. The V gene's germline CDR1 is LNHNV and CDR2 YYDKDF (reference sequence). CDR3 sequence (DNA): TGTGCCACCAGCAGGAATCTCCCCGGGACAGGGGGCACCGAAGCTTTCTTT. This gives the protein CATSRNLPGTGGTEAFF.

There are a few counts of this clonotype. The rearrangement links TRBV3-1 to TRBJ2-7, with a weak D call TRBD2 (6 bases). This CDR3 has 15 amino acids. CDR1 and CDR2 from the germline V gene are LGHDT and YNNKEL (reference sequence). V lost 4 bases and J 5 bases, leaving 18 bases between the germline ends. The CDR3 loop is CASSRTSFPGHEQYF. The CDR3 DNA reads as TGTGCCAGCAGCCGCACTAGCTTTCCTGGCCACGAGCAGTACTTC.

This clonotype has at least ten counts. The V and J genes are TRBV29-1 and TRBJ2-5; tentatively, D is TRBD2 (5 bases). The V gene's germline CDR1 is SQVTM and CDR2 ANQGSEA. This CDR3 comprises 12 residues. The V gene lost 6 bases and the J gene lost 4 bases, with 12 bases spanning the gap. CDR3 DNA sequence: TGCAGCGTCGGGGTGTCGGGAGAGACCCAGTACTTC. Encoded protein: CSVGVSGETQYF.

This clonotype showed up just a few times. CDR3 sequence: CASSLFSGATQMNTEAFF. In DNA form, the CDR3 reads TGTGCCAGCAGCTTGTTTTCGGGGGCGACCCAAATGAACACTGAAGCTTTCTTT. The J gene is TRBJ1-1, the V gene TRBV5-6; a possible D gene is TRBD1 (6 bases). Looked up from germline, CDR1 is SGHDT and CDR2 is YYEEEE. V was clipped by 1 base and J by 0 bases, with 19 bases between them. The CDR3 is made up of 18 amino acids.

V is TRBV6-1 and J is TRBJ1-5, with TRBD1 identical over 9 bases. This CDR3 is 14 amino acids long. V was clipped by 5 bases and J by 6 bases; unmatched bases: 5. Germline loops: CDR1 MNHNS, CDR2 SASEGT. CDR3 nucleotides: TGTGCCAGCAGTTGGGACAGGGCCCTTCAGCCCCAGCATTTT. Translating gives CASSWDRALQPQHF.